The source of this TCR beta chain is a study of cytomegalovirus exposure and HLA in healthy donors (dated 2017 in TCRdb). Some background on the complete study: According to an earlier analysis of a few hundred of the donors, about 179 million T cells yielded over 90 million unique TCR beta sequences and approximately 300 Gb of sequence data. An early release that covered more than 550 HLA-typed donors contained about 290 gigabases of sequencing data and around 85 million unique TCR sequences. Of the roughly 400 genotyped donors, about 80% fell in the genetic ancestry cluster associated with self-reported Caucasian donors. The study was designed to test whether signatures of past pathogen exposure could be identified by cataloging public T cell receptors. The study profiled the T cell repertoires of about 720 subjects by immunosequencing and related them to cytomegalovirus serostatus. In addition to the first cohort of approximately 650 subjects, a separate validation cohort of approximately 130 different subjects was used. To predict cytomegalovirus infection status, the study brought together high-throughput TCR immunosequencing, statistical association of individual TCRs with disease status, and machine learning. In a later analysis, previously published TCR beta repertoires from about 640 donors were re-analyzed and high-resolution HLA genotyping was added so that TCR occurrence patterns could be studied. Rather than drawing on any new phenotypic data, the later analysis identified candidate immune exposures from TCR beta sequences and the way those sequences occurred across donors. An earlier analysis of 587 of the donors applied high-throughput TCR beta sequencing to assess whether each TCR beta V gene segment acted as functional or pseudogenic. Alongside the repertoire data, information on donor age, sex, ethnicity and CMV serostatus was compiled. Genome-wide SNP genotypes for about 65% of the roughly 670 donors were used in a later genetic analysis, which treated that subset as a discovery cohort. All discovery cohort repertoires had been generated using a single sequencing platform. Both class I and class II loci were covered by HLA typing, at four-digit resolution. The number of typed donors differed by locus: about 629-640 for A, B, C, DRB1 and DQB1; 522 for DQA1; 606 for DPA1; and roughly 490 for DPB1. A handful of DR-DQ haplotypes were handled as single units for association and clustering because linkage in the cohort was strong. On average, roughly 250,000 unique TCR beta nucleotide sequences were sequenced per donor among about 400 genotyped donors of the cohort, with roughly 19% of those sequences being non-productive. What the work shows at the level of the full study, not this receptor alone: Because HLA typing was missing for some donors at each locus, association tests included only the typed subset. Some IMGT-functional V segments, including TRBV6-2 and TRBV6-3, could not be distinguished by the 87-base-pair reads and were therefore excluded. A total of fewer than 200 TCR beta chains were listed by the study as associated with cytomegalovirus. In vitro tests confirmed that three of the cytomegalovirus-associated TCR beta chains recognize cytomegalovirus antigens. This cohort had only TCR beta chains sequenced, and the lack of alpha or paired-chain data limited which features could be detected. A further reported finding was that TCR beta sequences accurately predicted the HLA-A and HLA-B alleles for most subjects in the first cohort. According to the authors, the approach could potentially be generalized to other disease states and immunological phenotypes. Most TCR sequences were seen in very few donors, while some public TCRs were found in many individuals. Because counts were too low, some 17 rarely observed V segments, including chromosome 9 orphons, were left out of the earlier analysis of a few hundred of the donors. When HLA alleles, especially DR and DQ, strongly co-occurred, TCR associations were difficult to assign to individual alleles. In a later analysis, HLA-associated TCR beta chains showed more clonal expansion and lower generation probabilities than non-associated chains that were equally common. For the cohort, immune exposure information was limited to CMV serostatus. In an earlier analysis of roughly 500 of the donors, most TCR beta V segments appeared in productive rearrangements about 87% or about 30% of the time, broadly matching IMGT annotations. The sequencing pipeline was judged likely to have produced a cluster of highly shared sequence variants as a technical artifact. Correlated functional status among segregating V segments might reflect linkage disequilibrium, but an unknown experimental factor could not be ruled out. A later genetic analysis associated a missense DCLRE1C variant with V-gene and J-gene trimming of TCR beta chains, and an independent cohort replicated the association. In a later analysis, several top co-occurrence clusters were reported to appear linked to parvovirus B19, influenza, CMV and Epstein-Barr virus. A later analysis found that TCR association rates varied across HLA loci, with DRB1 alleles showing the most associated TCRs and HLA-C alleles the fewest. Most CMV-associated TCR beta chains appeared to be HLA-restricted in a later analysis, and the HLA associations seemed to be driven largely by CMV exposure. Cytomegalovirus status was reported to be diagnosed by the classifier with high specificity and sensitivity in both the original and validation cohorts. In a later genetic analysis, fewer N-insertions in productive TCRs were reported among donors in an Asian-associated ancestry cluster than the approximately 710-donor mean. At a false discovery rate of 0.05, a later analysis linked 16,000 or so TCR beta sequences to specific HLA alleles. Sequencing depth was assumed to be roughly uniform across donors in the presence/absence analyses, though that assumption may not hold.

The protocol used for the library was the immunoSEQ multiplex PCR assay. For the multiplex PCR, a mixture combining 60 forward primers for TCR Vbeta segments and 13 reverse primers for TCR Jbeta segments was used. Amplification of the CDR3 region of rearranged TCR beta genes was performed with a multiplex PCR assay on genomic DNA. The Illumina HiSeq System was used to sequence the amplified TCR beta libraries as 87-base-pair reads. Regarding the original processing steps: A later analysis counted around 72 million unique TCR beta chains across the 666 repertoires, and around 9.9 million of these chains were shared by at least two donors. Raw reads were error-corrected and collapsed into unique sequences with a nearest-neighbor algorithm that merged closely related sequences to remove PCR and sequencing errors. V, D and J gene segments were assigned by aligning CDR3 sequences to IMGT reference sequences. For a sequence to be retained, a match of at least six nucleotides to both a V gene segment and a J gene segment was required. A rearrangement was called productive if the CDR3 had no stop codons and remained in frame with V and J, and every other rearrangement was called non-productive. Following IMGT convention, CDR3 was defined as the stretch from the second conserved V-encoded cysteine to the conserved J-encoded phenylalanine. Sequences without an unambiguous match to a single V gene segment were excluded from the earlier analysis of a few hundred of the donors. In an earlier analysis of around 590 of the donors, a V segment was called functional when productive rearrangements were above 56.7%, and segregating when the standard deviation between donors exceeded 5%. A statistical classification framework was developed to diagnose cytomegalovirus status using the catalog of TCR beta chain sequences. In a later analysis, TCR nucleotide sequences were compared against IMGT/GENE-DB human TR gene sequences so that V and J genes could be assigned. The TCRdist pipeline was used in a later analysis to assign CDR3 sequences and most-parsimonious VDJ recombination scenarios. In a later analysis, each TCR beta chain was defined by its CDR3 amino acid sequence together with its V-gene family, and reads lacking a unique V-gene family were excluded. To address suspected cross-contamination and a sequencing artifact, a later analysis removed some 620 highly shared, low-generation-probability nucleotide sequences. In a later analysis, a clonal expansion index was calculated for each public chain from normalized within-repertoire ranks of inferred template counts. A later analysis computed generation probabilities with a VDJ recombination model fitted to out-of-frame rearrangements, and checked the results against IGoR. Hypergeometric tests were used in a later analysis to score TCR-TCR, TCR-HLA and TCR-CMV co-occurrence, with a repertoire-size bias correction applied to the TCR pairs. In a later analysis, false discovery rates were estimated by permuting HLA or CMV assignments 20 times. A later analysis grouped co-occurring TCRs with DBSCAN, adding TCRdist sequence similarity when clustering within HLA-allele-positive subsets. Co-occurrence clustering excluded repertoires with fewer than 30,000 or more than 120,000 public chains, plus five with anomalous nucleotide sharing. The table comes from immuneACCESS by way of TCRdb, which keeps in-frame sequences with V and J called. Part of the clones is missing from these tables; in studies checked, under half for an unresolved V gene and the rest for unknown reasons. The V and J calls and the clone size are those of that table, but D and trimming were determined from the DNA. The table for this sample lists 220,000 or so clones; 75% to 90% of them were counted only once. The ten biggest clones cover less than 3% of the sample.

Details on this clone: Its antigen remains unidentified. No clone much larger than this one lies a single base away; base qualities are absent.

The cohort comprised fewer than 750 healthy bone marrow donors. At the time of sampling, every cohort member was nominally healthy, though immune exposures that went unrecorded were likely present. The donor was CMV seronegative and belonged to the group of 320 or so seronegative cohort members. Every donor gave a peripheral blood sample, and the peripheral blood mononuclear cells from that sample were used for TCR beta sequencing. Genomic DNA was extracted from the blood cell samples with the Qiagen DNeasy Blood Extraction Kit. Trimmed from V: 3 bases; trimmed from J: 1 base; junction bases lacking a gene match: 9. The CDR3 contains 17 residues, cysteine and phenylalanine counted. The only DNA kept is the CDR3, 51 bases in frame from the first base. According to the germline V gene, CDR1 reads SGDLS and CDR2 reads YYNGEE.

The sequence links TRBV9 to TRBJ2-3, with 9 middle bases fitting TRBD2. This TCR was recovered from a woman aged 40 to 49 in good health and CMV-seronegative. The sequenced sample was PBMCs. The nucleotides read TGTGCCAGCAGCGCGCGGGGGGGACTAGCAGGCACAGATACGCAGTATTTT. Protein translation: CASSARGGLAGTDTQYF.